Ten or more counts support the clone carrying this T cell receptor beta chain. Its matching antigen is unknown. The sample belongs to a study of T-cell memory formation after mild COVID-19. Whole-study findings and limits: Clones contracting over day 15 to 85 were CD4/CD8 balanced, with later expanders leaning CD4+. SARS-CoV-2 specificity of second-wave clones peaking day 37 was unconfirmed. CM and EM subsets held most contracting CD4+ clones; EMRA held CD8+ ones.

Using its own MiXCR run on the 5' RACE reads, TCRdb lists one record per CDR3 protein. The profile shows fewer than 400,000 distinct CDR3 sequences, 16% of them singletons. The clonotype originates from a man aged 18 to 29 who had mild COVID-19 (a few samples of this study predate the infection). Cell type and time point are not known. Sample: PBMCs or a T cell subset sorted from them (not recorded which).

Here the CDR3 reads CASSLGAGNTIYF. For the CDR3, the DNA is TGCGCCAGCAGCTTGGGAGCTGGAAACACCATATATTTT. V and J are TRBV5-1 and TRBJ1-3; D is unclear. Germline loops: CDR1 SGHRS, CDR2 YFSETQ. This CDR3 is 13 amino acids long. The V end was cut by 0 bases, the J end by 2 bases, with 3 bases between.